This T cell receptor (beta chain) was recovered during a study of memory CD4+ T cells and cytomegalovirus serostatus. General observations from the study: Of 150 to 200 reported CMV TCRbeta sequences, roughly 67 were found in memory CD4+ repertoires. A US-trained random forest predicted CMV serostatus with median AUC 0.91.

With 4 bases clipped from V and 13 bases from J, the junction kept 14 bases outside the gene matches. Germline CDR1 is SGHAT and CDR2 is FQNNGV. The CDR3 length is 16 residues. Using immunoSEQ multiplex PCR, the repertoire was profiled, and TCRdb retains in-frame clones only, with some absent. The table includes about 50,000 clones, under 85% detected once. Of note for this clone: Its antigen remains unidentified.

The sort gate was single viable CD3+CD4+CD8-CD45RO+ cells for memory CD4+ T cells. This receptor was taken from an adult in good health and CMV-seronegative. Sequences were obtained from memory CD4+ T cells from blood. V usage is TRBV11-2 and J usage is TRBJ2-5; TRBD2 matches 14 bases. The CDR3 is CASSSTRTSGGQGVYF. DNA for the CDR3: TGTGCCAGCAGCTCCACTCGGACTAGCGGGGGGCAAGGGGTGTACTTC.